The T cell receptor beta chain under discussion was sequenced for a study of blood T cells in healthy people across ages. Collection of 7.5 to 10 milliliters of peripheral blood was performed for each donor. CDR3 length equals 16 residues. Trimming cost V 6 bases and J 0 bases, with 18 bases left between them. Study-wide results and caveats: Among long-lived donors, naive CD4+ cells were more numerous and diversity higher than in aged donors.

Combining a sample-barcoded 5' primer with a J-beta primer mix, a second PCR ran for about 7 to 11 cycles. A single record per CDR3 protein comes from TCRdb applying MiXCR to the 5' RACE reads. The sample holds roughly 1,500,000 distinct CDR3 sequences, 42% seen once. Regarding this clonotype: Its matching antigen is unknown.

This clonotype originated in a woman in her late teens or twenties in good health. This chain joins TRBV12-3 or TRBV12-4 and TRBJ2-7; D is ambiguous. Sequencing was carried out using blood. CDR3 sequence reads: CASSYVRTTTSYEQYF. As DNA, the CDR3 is TGTGCCAGCAGCTACGTACGGACCACCACCTCCTACGAGCAGTACTTC.